The present T cell receptor beta chain was sequenced within a study of regulatory T cells in long-lasting Graves disease. Losses at the gene ends were 0 bases for V and 4 bases for J; bases not matched to a gene: 8. Germline V lookup: CDR1 SGHDT, CDR2 YYEEEE. This CDR3 spans 19 amino acids. The authors built TCR beta libraries using iRepertoire HTBI primers and Arm-PCR of CDR3 regions. Authors' processing steps: The study identified more than 50 TRBV and 13 to 15 TRBJ segments across samples. TCRdb fed the multiplex PCR reads into MiXCR, producing one record per CDR3 protein. TCRdb's processing, not the authors' own work, is the source of the V and J calls. The data contain 360,000 or so distinct CDR3 sequences, roughly 15% of them singletons. Time point here: newly diagnosed GD, antithyroid drugs for less than 3 months. PBMCs provided the RNA from which the TCR library was made. This same sample was also taken into another study, of T cells in Graves' hyperthyroidism and ophthalmopathy. That work contributes: In the first-round RT-PCR of the TCR CDR3, the HTBI primer set was used.

The specimen comprised peripheral blood mononuclear cells (PBMCs), sampled at new diagnosis, from a patient treated with antithyroid drugs. This TCR derives from a woman under 30 with Graves disease. J is TRBJ2-3 and V is TRBV5-6; 16 bases agree with TRBD2. The DNA of the CDR3 is TGTGCCAGCAGCTTGGCTATGCCGGGACTAGCGGGAGGGCCAGATACGCAGTATTTT. Encoded protein: CASSLAMPGLAGGPDTQYF.